This T cell receptor beta chain came from a study of T cells in Graves' hyperthyroidism and ophthalmopathy. TCR beta CDR3 region amplification was performed from RNA transcripts. The study used the HTBI primer set for a first-round RT-PCR of the TCR CDR3. TCRdb independently ran MiXCR on the multiplex PCR reads; one entry per CDR3 protein. Of 800,000 or so distinct CDR3 sequences listed, over 35% are singletons. Trimming cost V 4 bases and J 7 bases, with 23 bases left between them. Germline values: CDR1 SGHTS, CDR2 YDEGEE. The CDR3 is made up of 17 amino acids. The sample consisted of blood. The rearrangement links TRBV5-8 to TRBJ2-2; D might be TRBD1 (6 bases). This clonotype originated in a man aged 18 to 30 with Graves' hyperthyroidism. The CDR3 coding sequence is TGTGCCAGCAGCGTACCCCTTATCGGGACACTCAGCGGGGAGCTGTTTTTT. Translated, it gives CASSVPLIGTLSGELFF.